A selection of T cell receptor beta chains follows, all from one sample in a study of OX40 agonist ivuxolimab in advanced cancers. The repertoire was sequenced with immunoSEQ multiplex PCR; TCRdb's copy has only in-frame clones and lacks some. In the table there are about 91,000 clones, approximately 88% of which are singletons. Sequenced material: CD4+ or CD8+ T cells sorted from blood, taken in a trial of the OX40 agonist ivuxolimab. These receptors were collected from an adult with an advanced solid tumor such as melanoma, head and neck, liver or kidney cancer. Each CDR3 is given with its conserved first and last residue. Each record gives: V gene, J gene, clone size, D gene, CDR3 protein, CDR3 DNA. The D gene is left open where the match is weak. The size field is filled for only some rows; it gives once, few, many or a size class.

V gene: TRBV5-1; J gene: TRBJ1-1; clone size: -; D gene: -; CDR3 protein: CASSLGWTDTQAEAFF; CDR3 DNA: TGCGCCAGCAGCTTGGGTTGGACAGACACGCAAGCTGAAGCTTTCTTT
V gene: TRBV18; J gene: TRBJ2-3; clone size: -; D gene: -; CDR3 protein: CASSPPSTDTQYF; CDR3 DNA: TGTGCCAGCTCACCCCCTAGCACAGATACGCAGTATTTT
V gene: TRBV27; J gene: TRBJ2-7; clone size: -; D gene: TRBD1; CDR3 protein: CASRRGRGFYEQYF; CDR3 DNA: TGTGCCAGCCGTAGGGGCAGGGGGTTCTACGAGCAGTACTTC
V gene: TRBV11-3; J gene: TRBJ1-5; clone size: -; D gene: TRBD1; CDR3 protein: CAKLINDGTDSYSNQPQHF; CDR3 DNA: TGTGCCAAACTTATAAACGATGGGACAGATAGCTATAGCAATCAGCCCCAGCATTTT
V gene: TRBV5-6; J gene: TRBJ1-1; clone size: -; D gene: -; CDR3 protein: CASTPPTPNTEAFF; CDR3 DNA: TGTGCCAGCACCCCCCCGACACCAAACACTGAAGCTTTCTTT
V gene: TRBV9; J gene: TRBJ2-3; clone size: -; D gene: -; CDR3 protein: CASSVSTDNTQYF; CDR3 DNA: TGTGCCAGCAGCGTCTCGACAGATAATACGCAGTATTTT
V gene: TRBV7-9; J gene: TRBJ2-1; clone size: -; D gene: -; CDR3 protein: CASSLGWSSYNEQFF; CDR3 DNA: TGTGCCAGCAGCTTAGGGTGGAGCTCCTACAATGAGCAGTTCTTC
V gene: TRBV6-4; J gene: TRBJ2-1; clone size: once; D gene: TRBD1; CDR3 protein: CASSLGVGGQGLDEQFF; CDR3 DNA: TGTGCCAGCAGTCTGGGCGTCGGGGGACAGGGCTTGGATGAGCAGTTCTTC
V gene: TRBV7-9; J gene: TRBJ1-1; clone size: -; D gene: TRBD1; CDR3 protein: CVQGQAVNTEAFF; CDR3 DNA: TGTGTACAGGGACAGGCCGTGAACACTGAAGCTTTCTTT
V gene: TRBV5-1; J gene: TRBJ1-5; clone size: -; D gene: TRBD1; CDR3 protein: CASSFGQDQPQHF; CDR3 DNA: TGCGCCAGCAGCTTCGGACAGGATCAGCCCCAGCATTTT
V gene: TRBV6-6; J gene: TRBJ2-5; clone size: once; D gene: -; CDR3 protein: CASSYVQAQETQYF; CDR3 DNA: TGTGCCAGCAGTTACGTCCAGGCCCAAGAGACCCAGTACTTC
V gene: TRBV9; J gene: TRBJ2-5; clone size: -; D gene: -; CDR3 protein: CASSVGTSQETQYF; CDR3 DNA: TGTGCCAGCAGCGTAGGTACCAGCCAAGAGACCCAGTACTTC
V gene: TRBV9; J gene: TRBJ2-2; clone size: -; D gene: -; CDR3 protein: CASSPIGGPDTGELFF; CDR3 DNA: TGTGCCAGCAGCCCCATAGGGGGGCCGGACACCGGGGAGCTGTTTTTT
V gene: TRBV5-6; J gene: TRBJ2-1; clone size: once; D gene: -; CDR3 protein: CASSPNAYNEQFF; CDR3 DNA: TGTGCCAGCAGCCCAAATGCGTACAATGAGCAGTTCTTC
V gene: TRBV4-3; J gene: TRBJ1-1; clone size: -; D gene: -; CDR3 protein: CASSQDRNTEAFF; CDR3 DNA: TGCGCCAGCAGCCAAGACAGGAACACTGAAGCTTTCTTT
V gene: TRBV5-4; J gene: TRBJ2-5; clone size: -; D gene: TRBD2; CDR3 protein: CASSPGGGGGYQETQYF; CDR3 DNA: TGTGCCAGCAGCCCGGGGGGTGGTGGGGGATACCAAGAGACCCAGTACTTC
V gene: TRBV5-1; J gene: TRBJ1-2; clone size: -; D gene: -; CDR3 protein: CASRAETGPYGYTF; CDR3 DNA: TGCGCCAGCAGAGCAGAGACAGGACCTTATGGCTACACCTTC
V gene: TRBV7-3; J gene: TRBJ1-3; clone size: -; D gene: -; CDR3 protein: CASSLGPTNAGNTIYF; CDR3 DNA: TGTGCCAGCAGCTTAGGTCCGACAAACGCTGGAAACACCATATATTTT
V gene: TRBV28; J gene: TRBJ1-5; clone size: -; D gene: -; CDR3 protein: CASSLFFQPQHF; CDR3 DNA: TGTGCCAGCAGTTTATTCTTTCAGCCCCAGCATTTT
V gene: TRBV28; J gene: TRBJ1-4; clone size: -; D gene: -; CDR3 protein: CASSLGRGFNEKLFF; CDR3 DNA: TGTGCCAGCAGTTTAGGCAGGGGATTTAATGAAAAACTGTTTTTT
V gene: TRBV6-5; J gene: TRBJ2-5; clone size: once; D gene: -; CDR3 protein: CASSMGMLQTQYF; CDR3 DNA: TGTGCCAGCAGTATGGGGATGTTGCAGACCCAGTACTTC
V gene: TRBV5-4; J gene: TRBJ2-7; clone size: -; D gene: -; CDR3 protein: CASSFWGAEQYF; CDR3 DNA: TGTGCCAGCAGCTTTTGGGGAGCCGAGCAGTACTTC
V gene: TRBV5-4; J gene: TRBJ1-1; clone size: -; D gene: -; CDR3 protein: CASRLDGRNTEAFF; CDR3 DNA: TGTGCCAGCAGACTCGACGGGAGGAACACTGAAGCTTTCTTT
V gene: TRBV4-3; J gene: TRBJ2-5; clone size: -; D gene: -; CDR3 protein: CASSQDQGRETQYF; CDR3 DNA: TGCGCCAGCAGCCAAGATCAGGGGCGGGAGACCCAGTACTTC
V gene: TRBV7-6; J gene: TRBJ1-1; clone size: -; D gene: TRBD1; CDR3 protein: CASSLAQGAEAFF; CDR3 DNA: TGTGCCAGCAGCTTAGCGCAGGGGGCTGAAGCTTTCTTT
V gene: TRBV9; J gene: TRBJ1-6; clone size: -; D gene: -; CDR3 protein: CASSAAGDQRSPLHF; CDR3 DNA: TGTGCCAGCAGCGCCGCCGGGGATCAACGGTCACCCCTCCACTTT
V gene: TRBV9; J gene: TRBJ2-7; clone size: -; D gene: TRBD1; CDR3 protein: CASSPPSGQVAYEQYF; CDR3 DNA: TGTGCCAGCAGCCCACCCTCAGGACAGGTCGCCTACGAGCAGTACTTC
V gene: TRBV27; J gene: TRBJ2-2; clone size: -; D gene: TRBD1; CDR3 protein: CASTSGRGQDTGELFF; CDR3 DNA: TGTGCCAGCACCTCGGGCAGGGGGCAGGACACCGGGGAGCTGTTTTTT
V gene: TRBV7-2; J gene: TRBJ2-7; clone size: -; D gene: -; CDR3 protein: CASSLAGSYEQYF; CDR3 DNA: TGTGCCAGCAGCTTAGCGGGCTCCTACGAGCAGTACTTC
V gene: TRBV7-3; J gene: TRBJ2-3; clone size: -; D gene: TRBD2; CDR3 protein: CASSAGLAGGSTDTQYF; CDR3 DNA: TGTGCCAGCAGCGCGGGACTAGCGGGGGGAAGCACAGATACGCAGTATTTT
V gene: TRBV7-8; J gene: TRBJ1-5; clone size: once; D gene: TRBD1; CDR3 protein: CASSLVAGGNQPQHF; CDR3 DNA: TGTGCCAGCAGCTTAGTGGCAGGGGGGAATCAGCCCCAGCATTTT
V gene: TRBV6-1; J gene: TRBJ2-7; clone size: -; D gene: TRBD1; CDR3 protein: CASSELGARGQGAHEQYF; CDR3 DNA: TGTGCCAGCAGTGAATTGGGAGCCCGGGGACAGGGAGCCCACGAGCAGTACTTC
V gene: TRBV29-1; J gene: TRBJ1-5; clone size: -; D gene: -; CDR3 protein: CSVGSGGGNQPQHF; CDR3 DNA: TGCAGCGTCGGAAGTGGCGGGGGCAATCAGCCCCAGCATTTT
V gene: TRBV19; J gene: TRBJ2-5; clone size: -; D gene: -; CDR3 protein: CASSTDSGGETQYF; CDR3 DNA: TGTGCCAGTAGTACGGACAGTGGGGGAGAGACCCAGTACTTC
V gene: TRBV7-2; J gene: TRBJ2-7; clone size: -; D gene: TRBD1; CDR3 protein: CASRRQGETYEQYF; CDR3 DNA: TGTGCCAGCAGGAGACAGGGGGAGACCTACGAGCAGTACTTC
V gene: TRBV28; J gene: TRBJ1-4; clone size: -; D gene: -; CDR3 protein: CASSSRTRGEKLFF; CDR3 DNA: TGTGCCAGCAGTTCCCGGACTCGAGGAGAAAAACTGTTTTTT
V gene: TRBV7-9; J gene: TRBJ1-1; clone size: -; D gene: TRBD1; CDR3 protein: CASSLAGTGMNTEAFF; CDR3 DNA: TGTGCCAGCAGCTTAGCGGGGACAGGGATGAACACTGAAGCTTTCTTT
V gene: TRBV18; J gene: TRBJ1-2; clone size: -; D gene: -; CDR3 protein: CASSPRTSEGYTF; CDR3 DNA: TGTGCCAGCTCACCACGGACCTCGGAAGGCTACACCTTC
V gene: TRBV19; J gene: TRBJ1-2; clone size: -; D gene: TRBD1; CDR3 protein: CASLARGTGIFYGYTF; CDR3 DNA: TGTGCCAGTCTCGCGCGGGGGACAGGGATCTTCTATGGCTACACCTTC
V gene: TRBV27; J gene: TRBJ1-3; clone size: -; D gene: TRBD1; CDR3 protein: CASRQQGMAGNTIYF; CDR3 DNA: TGTGCCAGCAGGCAACAGGGGATGGCTGGAAACACCATATATTTT
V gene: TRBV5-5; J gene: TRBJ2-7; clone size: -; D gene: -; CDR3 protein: CASSFGGQGGDEQYF; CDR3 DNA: TGTGCCAGCAGCTTCGGAGGGCAGGGTGGGGACGAGCAGTACTTC
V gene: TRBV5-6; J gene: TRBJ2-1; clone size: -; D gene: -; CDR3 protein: CASSLPTSYNEQFF; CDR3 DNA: TGTGCCAGCAGCTTGCCGACGTCCTACAATGAGCAGTTCTTC
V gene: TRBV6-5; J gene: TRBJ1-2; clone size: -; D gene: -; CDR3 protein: CASSLRRTTNYGYTF; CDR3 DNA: TGTGCCAGCAGTCTACGGAGAACCACTAACTATGGCTACACCTTC
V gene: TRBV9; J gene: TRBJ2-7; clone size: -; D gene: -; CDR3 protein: CASSADPQGYEQYF; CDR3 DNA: TGTGCCAGCAGCGCGGATCCACAGGGCTACGAGCAGTACTTC
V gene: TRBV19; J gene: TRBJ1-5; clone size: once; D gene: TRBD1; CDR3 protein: CAGEGQGPNQPQHF; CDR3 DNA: TGTGCCGGCGAAGGACAGGGCCCCAATCAGCCCCAGCATTTT
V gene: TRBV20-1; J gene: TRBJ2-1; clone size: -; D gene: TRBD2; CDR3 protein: CSAGGEFEQFF; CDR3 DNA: TGCAGTGCCGGGGGGGAATTCGAGCAGTTCTTC
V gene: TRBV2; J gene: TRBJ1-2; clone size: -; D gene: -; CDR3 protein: CASSRDRSFYGYTF; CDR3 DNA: TGTGCCAGCAGTCGGGACCGATCCTTCTATGGCTACACCTTC
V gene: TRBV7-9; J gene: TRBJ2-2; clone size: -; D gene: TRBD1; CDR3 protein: CASSSDRGAGELFF; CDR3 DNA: TGTGCCAGCAGCTCGGACAGGGGAGCCGGGGAGCTGTTTTTT
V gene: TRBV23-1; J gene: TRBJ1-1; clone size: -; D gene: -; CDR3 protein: CARGNTEAFF; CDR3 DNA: TGCGCCCGAGGGAACACTGAAGCTTTCTTT